The 27 T cell receptor beta chains in this list originate from one sample, sequenced in a study of blood T cell repertoires in COVID-19. Produced via immunoSEQ multiplex PCR; TCRdb's table is partial and in-frame only. The table has around 170,000 clones, just under 80% seen once. The specimen was peripheral blood. Source of these receptors: an elderly woman with acute or convalescent COVID-19.

This sequence joins TRBV3-1 (or the pseudogene TRBV3-2) and TRBJ2-5, with 7 bases that match TRBD1. The germline gives CDR1 LGHDT, CDR2 YNNKEL (reference sequence). This CDR3 comprises 16 residues. The V segment lost 4 bases and the J segment 4 bases; nucleotides outside the gene matches: 12. CDR3 bases: TGTGCCAGCAGCCCCCCAAGACAGGGAATTTCAGAGACCCAGTACTTC. Translating gives CASSPPRQGISETQYF.

This chain uses TRBV18 with TRBJ2-3; 8 bases align to TRBD2. The germline gives CDR1 KGHSH, CDR2 LQKENI. Trimming removed 5 bases from V and 2 bases from J; junction bases left unmatched: 9. This CDR3 comprises 16 residues. CDR3 nucleotide sequence: TGTGCCAGCTCATCGGCCGGGGGGGAATCCACAGATACGCAGTATTTT. Protein product: CASSSAGGESTDTQYF.

The chain combines TRBV27 with TRBJ2-1; 13 bases line up with TRBD2. CDR3 length: 17 residues. With V trimmed by 5 bases and J by 7 bases, 11 bases remained unmatched. Germline values: CDR1 MNHEY, CDR2 SMNVEV (reference sequence). The CDR3: CASSLTSGTSGKNEQFF. For the CDR3, the DNA is TGTGCCAGCAGTCTAACATCCGGGACTAGCGGGAAAAATGAGCAGTTCTTC.

The rearrangement joins TRBV28 to TRBJ2-7; TRBD2 matches at 9 bases. J lost 4 bases, V lost 6 bases, and 13 bases had no gene match. This CDR3 region has 16 residues. CDR1 is MDHEN and CDR2 is SYDVKM in the germline V gene. CDR3 sequence reads: CASSSPLAGELYEQYF. The CDR3 bases are TGTGCCAGCAGCTCCCCTTTAGCGGGAGAATTATACGAGCAGTACTTC.

CDR3 in amino acids: CASSRDTSNYGYTF. Here the CDR3 DNA reads TGTGCCAGCAGCCGGGACACCAGTAACTATGGCTACACCTTC. The chain joins TRBV11-2 to TRBJ1-2; weak D call: TRBD1 (6 bases). CDR3 length equals 14 residues. Germline CDR1 and CDR2: SGHAT and FQNNGV. Trimming stripped 5 bases from V and 1 base from J, with 11 bases between.

This sequence joins TRBV28 and TRBJ1-4; 7 bases agree with TRBD1. Germline trimming cut 10 bases from V and 8 bases from J; bases unmatched to any gene: 10. Germline V lookup: CDR1 MDHEN, CDR2 SYDVKM. The CDR3 sequence is 13 residues long. In DNA, the CDR3 is TGTGCCACCCACAGGGGATTCCGGGAAAAACTGTTTTTT. It specifies CATHRGFREKLFF.

This chain links TRBV23-1 with TRBJ1-5; TRBD1 agrees at 8 bases. TRBV23-1 is marked as an open reading frame, function uncertain. Losses at the gene ends were 4 bases for V and 5 bases for J; bases not matched to a gene: 10. The CDR3 consists of 16 residues. The CDR3 reads CASSRNDRGNDQPQHF. The CDR3, as DNA: TGCGCCAGCAGTCGAAATGACAGGGGAAACGATCAGCCCCAGCATTTT.

The chain's CDR3 is CATSDSRTSGGDTQYF. The CDR3 DNA sequence: TGTGCCACCAGTGACTCTCGGACTAGCGGGGGAGATACGCAGTATTTT. The rearrangement joins TRBV24-1 to TRBJ2-3; 13 bases agree with TRBD2. The germline CDR1 and CDR2 sequences are KGHDR and SFDVKD. V was clipped by 4 bases and J by 5 bases; unmatched bases: 5. The CDR3 is made up of 16 amino acids.

The rearrangement joins TRBV7-9 to TRBJ2-1, with 7 bases that match TRBD1. The CDR3 extends over 16 amino acids. The V gene's germline CDR1 is SEHNR and CDR2 FQNEAQ (reference sequence). Trimming removed 5 bases from V and 7 bases from J; junction bases left unmatched: 14. This chain's CDR3 is CASSPRGRGTQNEQFF. The CDR3 nucleotides read TGTGCCAGCAGCCCACGGGGCAGGGGGACGCAAAATGAGCAGTTCTTC. Looking up the rest from reference TRBV7-9 and TRBJ2-1 gives the full variable domain: DTGVSQNPRHKITKRGQNVTFRCDPISEHNRLYWYRQTLGQGPEFLTYFQNEAQLEKSRLLSDRFSAERPKGSFSTLEIQRTEQGDSAMYLCASSPRGRGTQNEQFFGPGTRLTVL.

The rearrangement uses TRBV5-1 and TRBJ2-3; D unclear. This CDR3 region has 14 residues. V dropped 0 bases and J dropped 2 bases, with 7 bases sitting between them. Germline V CDR1 and CDR2: SGHRS, YFSETQ. The CDR3 DNA sequence: TGCGCCAGCAGCTTGGGCGGAATCACAGATACGCAGTATTTT. It encodes CASSLGGITDTQYF.

Written as DNA, the CDR3 is TGTGCCAGCAGCTTAGAGGGGACTATTCCCTACGAGCAGTACTTC. Residues: CASSLEGTIPYEQYF. The chain couples TRBV7-2 to TRBJ2-7; 7 nucleotides agree with TRBD2. Germline V gene sequence: CDR1 SGHTA, CDR2 FQGNSA. CDR3 length equals 15 residues. Germline trimming cut 1 base from V and 2 bases from J; bases unmatched to any gene: 5.

This chain joins TRBV28 and TRBJ2-7; 9 bases map to TRBD1. Germline V CDR1 and CDR2: MDHEN, SYDVKM. With V trimmed by 5 bases and J by 3 bases, 8 bases remained unmatched. The CDR3 loop spans 15 amino acids. CDR3 nucleotides: TGTGCCAGCAGTACGTCACAGGGGGCAGGCTACGAGCAGTACTTC. This encodes CASSTSQGAGYEQYF.

The V and J genes are TRBV5-1 and TRBJ2-2, with D hard to call. Germline V gene lookup returns CDR1 SGHRS and CDR2 YFSETQ. The CDR3 loop spans 15 amino acids. V dropped 5 bases and J dropped 6 bases, with 17 bases sitting between them. CDR3 loop: CASRYGYQRSGELFF. As DNA, the CDR3 is TGCGCCAGCAGATACGGATACCAGCGCTCCGGGGAGCTGTTTTTT.

The sample holds a few counts of this clone. The chain links TRBV2 to TRBJ1-1; the D gene is possibly TRBD1 (6 bases). This CDR3 is built from 13 residues. V was trimmed by 6 bases and J by 11 bases, leaving 19 bases between them. Per germline, CDR1 SNHLY and CDR2 FYNNEI. The CDR3 loop is CASRANTGPKAFF. The DNA of the CDR3 is TGTGCCAGCAGGGCCAATACAGGGCCCAAGGCTTTCTTT.

This rearrangement joins TRBV5-1 to TRBJ2-7; the match to TRBD1 covers 7 bases. The CDR3 spans 14 residues. Germline trimming cut 0 bases from V and 6 bases from J; bases unmatched to any gene: 6. Germline V gene data show CDR1 as SGHRS and CDR2 as YFSETQ. The chain's CDR3 is CASSLVDRAGEQYF. The CDR3 DNA reads TGCGCCAGCAGCTTGGTAGACAGGGCAGGCGAGCAGTACTTC. The full variable domain, its missing parts supplied by reference TRBV5-1 and TRBJ2-7, is KAGVTQTPRYLIKTRGQQVTLSCSPISGHRSVSWYQQTPGQGLQFLFEYFSETQRNKGNFPGRFSGRQFSNSRSEMNVSTLELGDSALYLCASSLVDRAGEQYFGPGTRLTVT.

This clone came up a few times. The chain has TRBV21-1 and TRBJ2-3; the table's D gene call, TRBD2, was not cross checked with the DNA. TRBV21-1 represents a pseudogene. The CDR3 length is 15 residues. The CDR3 nucleotides read TGTGCCCGAAAAGCTAGCGGGAGGGCTTTAGATACGCAGTATTTT. Translated, it gives CARKASGRALDTQYF.

This chain's CDR3 is CASSQSKGGAGGRNTEAFF. The DNA for the CDR3 is TGCGCCAGCAGCCAATCAAAAGGGGGCGCTGGGGGACGGAACACTGAAGCTTTCTTT. This chain joins TRBV4-1 and TRBJ1-1; 7 bases are a match to TRBD1. The ends lost 2 bases at V and 1 base at J; junction bases unmatched: 16. This CDR3 is built from 19 residues. The germline CDR1 and CDR2 sequences are MGHRA and YSYEKL.

This chain links TRBV6-5 with TRBJ1-2; TRBD1 matches 9 bases. Germline trimming cut 6 bases from V and 2 bases from J; bases unmatched to any gene: 7. This CDR3 has 15 residues. The germline gives CDR1 MNHEY, CDR2 SVGAGI. DNA for the CDR3: TGTGCCAGCAGATCACAGGGGGCCGGCAACTATGGCTACACCTTC. It is translated as CASRSQGAGNYGYTF.

This clone was counted only a few times. CDR3: CASSLGMRVGTDTQYF. CDR3 sequence (DNA): TGCGCCAGCAGCCTGGGGATGAGGGTTGGCACAGATACGCAGTATTTT. The chain recombines TRBV4-1 with TRBJ2-3; weak D call: TRBD2 (5 bases). There are 16 residues in the CDR3. From germline, CDR1 is MGHRA and CDR2 YSYEKL. V was shortened by 4 bases and J by 1 base, with 15 bases between the two germline ends.

The chain joins TRBV21-1 to TRBJ2-3; TRBD2 is the table's D call, not checked against the DNA. TRBV21-1 is labeled a pseudogene. CDR3 length equals 16 residues. CDR3 sequence reads: CASKSGGAYGTDTQYF. The CDR3 DNA is TGTGCCAGCAAAAGCGGGGGGGCCTATGGCACAGATACGCAGTATTTT.

The chain carries TRBV28 and TRBJ2-1, with 8 bases identical to TRBD1. V dropped 8 bases and J dropped 4; count of bases not matched to a gene: 10. CDR1 and CDR2 (germline): MDHEN, SYDVKM. The CDR3 covers 15 residues. CDR3 loop: CASYSGTGQYNEQFF. CDR3 bases: TGTGCCAGCTACTCCGGGACAGGACAATACAATGAGCAGTTCTTC.

The rearrangement links TRBV29-1 to TRBJ2-3; TRBD2 matches 9 bases. Germline CDR1 and CDR2: SQVTM and ANQGSEA. This CDR3 spans 14 amino acids. After removal of 3 bases from V and 0 bases from J, the junction contained 1 base not matched to a gene. The CDR3 reads CSVETSGSTDTQYF. CDR3 nucleotide sequence: TGCAGCGTTGAGACTAGCGGAAGCACAGATACGCAGTATTTT.

V is TRBV2 and J is TRBJ1-6; 8 positions match TRBD1. V shed 6 bases, J shed 10 bases, and the junction held 5 bases outside the gene matches. The CDR3 covers 13 residues. Germline V gene data show CDR1 as SNHLY and CDR2 as FYNNEI. Written as DNA, the CDR3 is TGTGCCAGCAGGACAGGGGTAGGGTCACCCCTCCACTTT. It translates to CASRTGVGSPLHF.

The V and J genes are TRBV5-1 and TRBJ1-4; TRBD1 aligns across 10 bases. This CDR3 spans 15 amino acids. CDR1 is SGHRS, CDR2 YFSETQ, per germline. Unmatched junction bases numbered 5, after V lost 1 base and J lost 8 bases. CDR3 coding DNA: TGCGCCAGCAGCTTGTCTGGGACAGGGGAAGAAAAACTGTTTTTT. This translates into CASSLSGTGEEKLFF.

This chain uses TRBV18 with TRBJ2-3; D is possibly TRBD2 (6 bases). Germline V gives CDR1 KGHSH, CDR2 LQKENI. This CDR3 is 15 amino acids long. V lost 0 bases to trimming and J lost 3 bases, with 10 bases between them. CDR3 sequence: CASSPPGGWTDTQYF. In nucleotides, the CDR3 is TGTGCCAGCTCACCACCGGGAGGATGGACAGATACGCAGTATTTT.

The chain is built from TRBV6-6 and TRBJ1-2; 10 bases map to TRBD1. The CDR3 sequence is 15 residues long. The germline V gene encodes CDR1 MNHNY and CDR2 SVGAGI (reference sequence). The ends lost 5 bases at V and 4 bases at J; junction bases unmatched: 7. The CDR3 is CASSGTDRGLYGYTF. In nucleotides, the CDR3 is TGTGCCAGCAGTGGAACCGACAGGGGGCTCTATGGCTACACCTTC.

The rearrangement uses TRBV7-9 and TRBJ1-2; D might be TRBD1 (5 bases). From germline, CDR1 is SEHNR and CDR2 FQNEAQ (reference sequence). V was clipped by 6 bases and J by 8 bases, with 19 bases between them. The CDR3 extends over 14 amino acids. CDR3 nucleotide sequence: TGTGCCAGCAGTTTCGCGGGGGTGAGCCGCGGCTACACCTTC. Protein product: CASSFAGVSRGYTF. Full variable domain (outside the CDR3, taken from reference TRBV7-9 and TRBJ1-2): DTGVSQNPRHKITKRGQNVTFRCDPISEHNRLYWYRQTLGQGPEFLTYFQNEAQLEKSRLLSDRFSAERPKGSFSTLEIQRTEQGDSAMYLCASSFAGVSRGYTFGSGTRLTVV.